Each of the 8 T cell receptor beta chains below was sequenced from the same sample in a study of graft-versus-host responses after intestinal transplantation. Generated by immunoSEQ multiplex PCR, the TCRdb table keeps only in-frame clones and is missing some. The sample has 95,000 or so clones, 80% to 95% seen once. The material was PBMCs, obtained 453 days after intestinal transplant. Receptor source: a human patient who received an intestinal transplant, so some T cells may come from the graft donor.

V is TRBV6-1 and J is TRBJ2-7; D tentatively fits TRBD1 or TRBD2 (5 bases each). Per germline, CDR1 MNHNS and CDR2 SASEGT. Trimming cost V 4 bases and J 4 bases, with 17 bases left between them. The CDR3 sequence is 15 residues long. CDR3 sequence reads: CASSASGAGTYEQYF. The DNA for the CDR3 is TGTGCCAGCAGTGCCTCCGGGGCTGGCACTTACGAGCAGTACTTC.

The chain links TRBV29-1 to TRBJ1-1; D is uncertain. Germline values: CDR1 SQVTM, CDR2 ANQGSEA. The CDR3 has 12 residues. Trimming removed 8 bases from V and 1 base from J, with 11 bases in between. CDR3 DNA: TGCAGCATTCTTCAAGGGAACACTGAAGCTTTCTTT. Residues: CSILQGNTEAFF.

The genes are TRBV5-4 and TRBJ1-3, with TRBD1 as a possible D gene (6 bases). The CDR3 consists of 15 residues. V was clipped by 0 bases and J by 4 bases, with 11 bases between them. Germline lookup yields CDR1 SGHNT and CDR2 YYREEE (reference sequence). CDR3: CASSLAGGAGNTIYF. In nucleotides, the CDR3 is TGTGCCAGCAGCTTGGCCGGGGGCGCAGGAAACACCATATATTTT. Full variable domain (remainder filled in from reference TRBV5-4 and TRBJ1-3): ETGVTQSPTHLIKTRGQQVTLRCSSQSGHNTVSWYQQALGQGPQFIFQYYREEENGRGNFPPRFSGLQFPNYSSELNVNALELDDSALYLCASSLAGGAGNTIYFGEGSWLTVV.

The DNA for the CDR3 is TGCGCCAGCAGCTTGGGACAGTTAGGAGAGACCCAGTACTTC. Residues: CASSLGQLGETQYF. The J gene is TRBJ2-5, the V gene TRBV5-1; tentatively, D is TRBD1 (5 bases). The V gene's germline CDR1 is SGHRS and CDR2 YFSETQ. CDR3 length: 14 amino acids. Trimming took off 0 bases at V and 4 bases at J, with 10 bases between the two ends.

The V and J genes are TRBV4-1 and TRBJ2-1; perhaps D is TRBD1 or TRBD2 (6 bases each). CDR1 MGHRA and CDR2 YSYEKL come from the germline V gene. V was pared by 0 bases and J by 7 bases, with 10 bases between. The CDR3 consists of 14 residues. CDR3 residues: CASSQDRGRNEQFF. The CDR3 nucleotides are TGCGCCAGCAGCCAAGATCGGGGGCGGAATGAGCAGTTCTTC.

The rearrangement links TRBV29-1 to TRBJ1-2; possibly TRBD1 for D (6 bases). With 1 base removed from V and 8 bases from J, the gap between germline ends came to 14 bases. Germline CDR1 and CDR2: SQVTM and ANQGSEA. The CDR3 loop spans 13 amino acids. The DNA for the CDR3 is TGCAGCGTTGAAGGGGCAGGGGCGAGAGGCTACACCTTC. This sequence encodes CSVEGAGARGYTF.

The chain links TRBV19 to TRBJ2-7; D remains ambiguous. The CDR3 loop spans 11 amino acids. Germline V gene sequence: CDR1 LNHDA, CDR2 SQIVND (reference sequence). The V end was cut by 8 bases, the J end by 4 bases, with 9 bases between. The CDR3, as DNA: TGTGCCAGTTATGACGGATACGAGCAGTACTTC. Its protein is CASYDGYEQYF.

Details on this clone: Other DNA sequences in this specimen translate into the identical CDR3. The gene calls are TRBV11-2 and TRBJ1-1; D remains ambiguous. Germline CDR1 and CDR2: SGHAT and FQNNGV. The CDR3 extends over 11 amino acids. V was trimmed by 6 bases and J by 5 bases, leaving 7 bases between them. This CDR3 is CASSPYTEAFF. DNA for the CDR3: TGTGCCAGCAGTCCCTATACTGAAGCTTTCTTT.